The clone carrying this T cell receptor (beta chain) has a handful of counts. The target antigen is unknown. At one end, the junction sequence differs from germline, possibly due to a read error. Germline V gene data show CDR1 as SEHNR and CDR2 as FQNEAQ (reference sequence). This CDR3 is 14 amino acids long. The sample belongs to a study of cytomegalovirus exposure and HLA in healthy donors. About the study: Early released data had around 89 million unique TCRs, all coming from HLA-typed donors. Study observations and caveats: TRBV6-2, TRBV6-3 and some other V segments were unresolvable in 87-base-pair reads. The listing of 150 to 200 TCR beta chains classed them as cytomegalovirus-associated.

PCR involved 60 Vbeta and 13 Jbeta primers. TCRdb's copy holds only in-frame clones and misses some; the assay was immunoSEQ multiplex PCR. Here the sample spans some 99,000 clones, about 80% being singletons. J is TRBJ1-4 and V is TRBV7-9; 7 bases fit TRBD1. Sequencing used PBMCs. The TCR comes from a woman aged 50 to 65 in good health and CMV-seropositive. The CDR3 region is CSSSLGQISGELFF. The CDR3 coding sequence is TGTTCCAGCAGCTTGGGACAGATAAGTGGGGAACTGTTTTTT.